This T cell receptor beta chain was sequenced in a study of blood T cells in healthy people across ages. Trimming removed 5 bases from V and 3 bases from J, with 22 bases in between. In germline, CDR1 is LGHNA, CDR2 YSLEER. This CDR3 spans 17 amino acids. Using a J-beta primer mix together with a sample-barcoded 5' primer, a second PCR was run for 7 to 11 cycles. TCRdb passed the 5' RACE reads through MiXCR, listing each CDR3 protein once. The sample yields 1.5 million to 2 million distinct CDR3 sequences, around 40% seen once. The genes are TRBV4-3 and TRBJ1-1; the D gene is possibly TRBD1 (6 bases). The sequenced sample was blood. The source is a human donor in good health. The CDR3 coding sequence is TGCGCCAGCAGCGTCAATGCGGGGGGCTGGGTTTACACTGAAGCTTTCTTT. It yields the protein CASSVNAGGWVYTEAFF.